This T cell receptor beta chain derives from a study of T cells after yellow fever vaccination. Study background: Preparing low-cell-number fractions relied on SMART-Seq v4 Ultra Low Input.

Remarks on this clonotype: Its antigen is as yet unknown.

UMIs were added to TCR cDNA along with a universal primer site when it was made by 5'RACE template switching. TCRdb called the 5' RACE reads again in MiXCR, with one record for every CDR3 protein. Of around 100,000 distinct CDR3 sequences in the sample, under 6.5% were seen once. Findings of the study overall: A small proportion of clonotypes was detected in both the CD4 and CD8 compartments. It was a weaker secondary response, yet one that peaked faster, at day 5 versus 15.

This CDR3 has 19 amino acids. V gave up 5 bases and J gave up 1 base; unmatched junction bases: 9. This specimen consisted of CD8+ T cells sorted from PBMCs, obtained 10 days after the yellow fever booster vaccination. The clonotype comes from a man aged 18 to 29 who received the YFV17D yellow fever vaccine. This rearrangement joins TRBV12-3 or TRBV12-4 to TRBJ2-6; TRBD2 matches at 12 bases. DNA of the CDR3: TGTGCCAGCAGTCCTCCGCTAGCGGGGGGGCTATCTGGGGCCAACGTCCTGACTTTC. It translates to CASSPPLAGGLSGANVLTF.